The present TCR beta chain was sequenced within a study of blood T cell repertoires in COVID-19. Across the study: Italy, Spain and the United States were the sources of the convalescent and acute COVID-19 samples. Sources were T cells, B-cell-depleted T cells, or PBMCs; the material itself was cDNA or gDNA.

Original handling: By means of reference gene primer amplification, nucleated cell counts were estimated. Libraries were prepared by immunoSEQ multiplex PCR; TCRdb keeps only in-frame clonotypes and omits some of them. That table is the source of V, J and clone size, and D and trimming were worked out from the DNA. The sample consists of 70,000 to 85,000 clones, about 88% of them appearing once. Unmatched junction bases numbered 5, after V lost 3 bases and J lost 6 bases. Germline V CDR1 and CDR2: LNHDA, SQIVND (reference sequence). The CDR3 totals 15 residues. The sample comprised peripheral blood. The origin of this receptor is a human donor in a cohort sampled during active COVID-19. The chain joins TRBV19 to TRBJ2-3, with 11 bases lining up with TRBD1. In nucleotides, the CDR3 is TGTGCCAGTAGTATCCGGGACAGGGGGTTTGATACGCAGTATTTT. As protein: CASSIRDRGFDTQYF.